A single sample is the source of the 27 T cell receptor beta chains below, sequenced in a study of shared clonotypes between healthy human individuals. The data were produced by immunoSEQ multiplex PCR, yet TCRdb's version contains in-frame clones alone and is incomplete. This table holds roughly 1.4 million clones, 98% found once. Material for sequencing was naive CD4+ T cells sorted from blood. As for subset: CD45RA+ positively selected. These receptors originate from a man aged 30 to 39 in good health.

This chain uses TRBV18 with TRBJ1-1, with D hard to call. V was trimmed by 2 bases and J by 1 base, leaving 14 bases between them. CDR1 and CDR2 from the germline V gene are KGHSH and LQKENI. This CDR3 contains 16 residues. The CDR3 nucleotides read TGTGCCAGCTCACCAATTGGGTGGCACACGAACACTGAAGCTTTCTTT. Protein product: CASSPIGWHTNTEAFF. Full variable domain (rest looked up from reference TRBV18 and TRBJ1-1): NAGVMQNPRHLVRRRGQEARLRCSPMKGHSHVYWYRQLPEEGLKFMVYLQKENIIDESGMPKERFSAEFPKEGPSILRIQQVVRGDSAAYFCASSPIGWHTNTEAFFGQGTRLTVV.

V is TRBV18 and J is TRBJ2-2, with D unclear. The CDR3 is 16 amino acids. The germline V gene encodes CDR1 KGHSH and CDR2 LQKENI. Trimming cost V 2 bases and J 5 bases, with 15 bases left between them. The CDR3 DNA is TGTGCCAGCTCACCAAGGCCTTGGGTAGATACCGGGGAGCTGTTTTTT. Amino acid sequence: CASSPRPWVDTGELFF.

This chain joins TRBV4-2 and TRBJ1-5; no clear D gene. The CDR3 totals 13 residues. V was clipped by 5 bases and J by 4 bases, with 9 bases between them. The V gene's germline CDR1 is LGHNA and CDR2 YNFKEQ. The DNA for the CDR3 is TGTGCCAGCAGCTTGCTGGGGAATCAGCCCCAGCATTTT. It codes for CASSLLGNQPQHF.

The genes are TRBV7-9 and TRBJ2-1; 12 bases are a match to TRBD2. Germline lookup yields CDR1 SEHNR and CDR2 FQNEAQ (reference sequence). The CDR3 runs 17 residues. V trimming: 5 bases; J trimming: 5 bases; junction bases outside the gene matches: 10. The CDR3 sequence: CASSLEYRLAGDNEQFF. CDR3 in DNA: TGTGCCAGCAGCCTGGAATACCGACTAGCGGGAGACAATGAGCAGTTCTTC.

The V gene is TRBV11-3, the J gene TRBJ2-1, with 8 bases lining up with TRBD2. Trimming at V came to 5 bases and at J to 2 bases, leaving 8 bases not matched to a gene. Germline values: CDR1 SGHNT, CDR2 YENEEA. The CDR3 runs to 16 residues. CDR3 residues: CASSRAGGVPYNEQFF. CDR3 nucleotides: TGTGCCAGCAGCAGGGCGGGGGGCGTCCCCTACAATGAGCAGTTCTTC. Using reference TRBV11-3 and TRBJ2-1 for the parts outside the CDR3, the full variable domain is EAGVVQSPRYKIIEKKQPVAFWCNPISGHNTLYWYLQNLGQGPELLIRYENEEAVDDSQLPKDRFSAERLKGVDSTLKIQPAELGDSAVYLCASSRAGGVPYNEQFFGPGTRLTVL.

The chain combines TRBV29-1 with TRBJ2-5; 8 bases map to TRBD1. CDR3 length equals 15 residues. Germline V lookup: CDR1 SQVTM, CDR2 ANQGSEA. With V trimmed by 7 bases and J by 1 base, 11 bases remained unmatched. The CDR3 reads CSEKDTTGVQETQYF. In DNA form, the CDR3 reads TGCAGCGAAAAGGACACGACAGGGGTCCAAGAGACCCAGTACTTC.

Only one count was recorded for this clone. The chain joins TRBV29-1 to TRBJ1-1; a weak D match, TRBD1 (5 bases). The length of the CDR3 is 12 residues. CDR1 SQVTM and CDR2 ANQGSEA come from the germline V gene. Trimming shortened V by 4 bases and J by 10 bases, and 16 bases separated the two germline ends. The CDR3 DNA reads TGCAGCGTTGGACCGGGGCAGGTTGGAGCTTTCTTT. Residues: CSVGPGQVGAFF.

The CDR3 sequence is CASSLRLAGNTGELFF. The CDR3 nucleotides read TGCGCCAGCAGCCTGAGGCTAGCGGGCAACACCGGGGAGCTGTTTTTT. This rearrangement joins TRBV4-1 to TRBJ2-2; 8 positions agree with TRBD2. The CDR3 spans 16 residues. Germline CDR1 and CDR2: MGHRA and YSYEKL. Trimming at V came to 4 bases and at J to 2 bases, leaving 6 bases not matched to a gene.

As regards this clone: This sample includes further DNA sequences coding for the same CDR3. The chain combines TRBV5-1 with TRBJ1-5; TRBD1 matches at 9 bases. The CDR3 has 14 residues. The J segment lost 4 bases and the V segment lost 4 bases, leaving 3 bases of the junction unmatched. CDR1 and CDR2 from the germline V gene are SGHRS and YFSETQ. In DNA form, the CDR3 reads TGCGCCAGCAGCCTCGGGACAGGGAATCAGCCCCAGCATTTT. Translated: CASSLGTGNQPQHF.

The chain combines TRBV4-2 with TRBJ2-5, with TRBD2 matching 11 bases. The CDR3 sequence is 18 residues long. Germline V lookup: CDR1 LGHNA, CDR2 YNFKEQ. The J segment lost 1 base and the V segment lost 0 bases, leaving 7 bases of the junction unmatched. This CDR3 is CASSQEAVAGGIQETQYF. The CDR3 nucleotides read TGTGCCAGCAGCCAAGAGGCAGTAGCGGGAGGGATCCAAGAGACCCAGTACTTC.

The chain employs TRBV28 and TRBJ2-7; D uncertain. The CDR3 runs 14 residues. V was clipped by 5 bases and J by 4 bases, with 15 bases between them. Germline CDR1 is MDHEN and CDR2 is SYDVKM. CDR3 sequence (DNA): TGTGCCAGCAGTGGCTGGCAGAGAGTTTACGAGCAGTACTTC. This codes for CASSGWQRVYEQYF.

The chain couples TRBV5-4 to TRBJ2-5; 7 bases are a match to TRBD1. The trim removed 4 bases at V and 3 bases at J, leaving 3 bases unmatched. This CDR3 comprises 13 residues. From germline, CDR1 is SGHNT and CDR2 YYREEE (reference sequence). The CDR3 DNA sequence: TGTGCCAGCAGCCGGGACAGCGAAGAGACCCAGTACTTC. Encoded protein: CASSRDSEETQYF.

The gene calls are TRBV18 and TRBJ2-6; possible D gene TRBD1, 5 bases. V was shortened by 2 bases and J by 1 base, with 12 bases between the two germline ends. From germline, CDR1 is KGHSH and CDR2 LQKENI. This CDR3 has 17 amino acids. The CDR3 region is CASSPTSRVSGANVLTF. The CDR3 bases are TGTGCCAGCTCACCAACGAGCAGGGTTTCTGGGGCCAACGTCCTGACTTTC. The entire variable domain, with the rest obtained from reference TRBV18 and TRBJ2-6, is as follows: NAGVMQNPRHLVRRRGQEARLRCSPMKGHSHVYWYRQLPEEGLKFMVYLQKENIIDESGMPKERFSAEFPKEGPSILRIQQVVRGDSAAYFCASSPTSRVSGANVLTFGAGSRLTVL.

To note about this clone: This same CDR3 is encoded by further DNA sequences in the sample. This sequence joins TRBV10-3 and TRBJ2-7; D gene unclear. CDR3 length: 12 amino acids. V gave up 3 bases and J gave up 3 bases, with 6 bases separating them. Germline CDR1 reads ENHRY; CDR2 reads SYGVKD. In DNA, the CDR3 is TGTGCCATCAGTGAAACGGACTACGAGCAGTACTTC. It specifies CAISETDYEQYF.

This clone occurred once. This chain links TRBV15 with TRBJ2-5; 7 bases are a match to TRBD2. The germline CDR1 and CDR2 sequences are LNHNV and YYDKDF (reference sequence). V lost 0 bases, J lost 7 bases, and 5 bases stayed unmatched. The CDR3 extends over 14 amino acids. Here the CDR3 DNA reads TGTGCCACCAGCAGAGATTACGGGGAGGGGACCCAGTACTTC. This sequence encodes CATSRDYGEGTQYF.

The chain carries TRBV2 and TRBJ2-1, with 11 bases matching TRBD2. This CDR3 contains 17 residues. The ends lost 9 bases at V and 0 bases at J; junction bases unmatched: 10. Per germline, CDR1 SNHLY and CDR2 FYNNEI. The CDR3 reads CASPGLAGPSSYNEQFF. The DNA for the CDR3 is TGTGCCAGTCCCGGACTAGCGGGTCCCAGCTCCTACAATGAGCAGTTCTTC.

V gene TRBV19 combines with J gene TRBJ2-1; D tentatively reads TRBD1 or TRBD2 (6 bases each). Trimming took 7 bases from V and 3 from J, leaving 10 bases between them. The length of the CDR3 is 13 residues. Germline V gene data show CDR1 as LNHDA and CDR2 as SQIVND (reference sequence). CDR3 nucleotide sequence: TGTGCCAGTACCAAGGGGGGCTACAATGAGCAGTTCTTC. It yields the protein CASTKGGYNEQFF.

The gene calls are TRBV6-4 and TRBJ2-1, with 9 bases that match TRBD2. CDR1 and CDR2 from the germline V gene are MRHNA and SNTAGT. Trimming removed 3 bases from V and 6 bases from J; junction bases left unmatched: 6. The length of the CDR3 is 15 residues. The CDR3 nucleotides are TGTGCCAGCAGTGAGACAGGCGGGAGGGCCAATGAGCAGTTCTTC. It specifies CASSETGGRANEQFF.

A remark on this clone: The same CDR3 also results from other DNA sequences found in this sample. The J gene is TRBJ2-5, the V gene TRBV9, with a tentative D call TRBD1 (5 bases). V was shortened by 0 bases and J by 5 bases, with 8 bases between the two germline ends. CDR3 length: 13 amino acids. CDR1 and CDR2 from the germline V gene are SGDLS and YYNGEE. Written as DNA, the CDR3 is TGTGCCAGCAGCGTAGGGGGCAGGGAGACCCAGTACTTC. Residues: CASSVGGRETQYF. The full variable domain, completed using reference TRBV9 and TRBJ2-5, is DSGVTQTPKHLITATGQRVTLRCSPRSGDLSVYWYQQSLDQGLQFLIQYYNGEERAKGNILERFSAQQFPDLHSELNLSSLELGDSALYFCASSVGGRETQYFGPGTRLLVL.

The rearrangement uses TRBV19 and TRBJ2-1; TRBD2 agrees at 14 bases. Unmatched junction bases numbered 4, after V lost 4 bases and J lost 2 bases. Germline V gene sequence: CDR1 LNHDA, CDR2 SQIVND (reference sequence). CDR3 length: 17 residues. This chain's CDR3 is CASSTRLAGGPYNEQFF. CDR3 nucleotides: TGTGCCAGTAGTACCCGACTAGCGGGAGGGCCCTACAATGAGCAGTTCTTC.

This rearrangement joins TRBV6-1 to TRBJ2-7; D gene unclear. Germline V gene lookup returns CDR1 MNHNS and CDR2 SASEGT. Trimming removed 5 bases at V and 6 bases at J, with 11 bases between. The CDR3 totals 12 residues. CDR3: CASSRLRAEQYF. The CDR3 DNA reads TGTGCCAGCAGTAGGTTACGGGCCGAGCAGTACTTC.

This chain uses TRBV5-6 with TRBJ1-3; tentative D call: TRBD1 (5 bases). The CDR3 is made up of 16 amino acids. Per the germline V gene, CDR1 is SGHDT and CDR2 is YYEEEE. V lost 4 bases to trimming and J lost 1 base, with 15 bases between them. CDR3 sequence reads: CASSHRRGLSGNTIYF. DNA for the CDR3: TGTGCCAGCAGCCACAGGAGGGGCCTTTCTGGAAACACCATATATTTT.

This clone was seen a single time. The chain carries TRBV21-1 and TRBJ2-3; the table assigns TRBD2, which was not confirmed against the DNA. TRBV21-1 is assigned pseudogene status. The CDR3 spans 13 residues. The CDR3 is CASTGGEADTQYF. CDR3 sequence (DNA): TGTGCCAGCACAGGAGGTGAGGCAGATACGCAGTATTTT.

The V and J genes are TRBV6-5 and TRBJ2-5; no definite D call. The V end lost 6 bases, the J end lost 5 bases, and 10 bases lay between the germline ends. The CDR3 has 12 residues. Germline assignment: CDR1 MNHEY and CDR2 SVGAGI. CDR3 in DNA: TGTGCCAGCAGAACTATATCGGAGACCCAGTACTTC. Amino acids: CASRTISETQYF.

Regarding this clone: The same CDR3 also results from other DNA sequences found in this sample. The V gene is TRBV18, the J gene TRBJ2-2; TRBD2 might be the D (6 bases). The germline V gene has CDR1 KGHSH and CDR2 LQKENI. This CDR3 spans 14 amino acids. V lost 0 bases and J 4 bases, leaving 6 bases between the germline ends. The CDR3 coding sequence is TGTGCCAGCTCACCACCGGGACTCACCGGGGAGCTGTTTTTT. Its translation is CASSPPGLTGELFF.

The CDR3 sequence is CASSPLAFADTQYF. DNA for the CDR3: TGTGCCAGCAGCCCTCTAGCTTTCGCAGATACGCAGTATTTT. The chain uses TRBV5-4 and TRBJ2-3; TRBD2 might be the D (5 bases). The CDR3 extends over 14 amino acids. Germline CDR1 reads SGHNT; CDR2 reads YYREEE (reference sequence). Deletions cut 4 bases from V and 4 bases from J, with 13 bases between.

The chain links TRBV14 to TRBJ2-1; a weak D match, TRBD2 (5 bases). The CDR3 length is 16 residues. The V end lost 0 bases, the J end lost 2 bases, and 11 bases lay between the germline ends. Germline CDR1 SGHDN, CDR2 FVKESK. CDR3 DNA: TGTGCCAGCAGCCAAGATATCGGGGTTGCCTACAATGAGCAGTTCTTC. Translating gives CASSQDIGVAYNEQFF.